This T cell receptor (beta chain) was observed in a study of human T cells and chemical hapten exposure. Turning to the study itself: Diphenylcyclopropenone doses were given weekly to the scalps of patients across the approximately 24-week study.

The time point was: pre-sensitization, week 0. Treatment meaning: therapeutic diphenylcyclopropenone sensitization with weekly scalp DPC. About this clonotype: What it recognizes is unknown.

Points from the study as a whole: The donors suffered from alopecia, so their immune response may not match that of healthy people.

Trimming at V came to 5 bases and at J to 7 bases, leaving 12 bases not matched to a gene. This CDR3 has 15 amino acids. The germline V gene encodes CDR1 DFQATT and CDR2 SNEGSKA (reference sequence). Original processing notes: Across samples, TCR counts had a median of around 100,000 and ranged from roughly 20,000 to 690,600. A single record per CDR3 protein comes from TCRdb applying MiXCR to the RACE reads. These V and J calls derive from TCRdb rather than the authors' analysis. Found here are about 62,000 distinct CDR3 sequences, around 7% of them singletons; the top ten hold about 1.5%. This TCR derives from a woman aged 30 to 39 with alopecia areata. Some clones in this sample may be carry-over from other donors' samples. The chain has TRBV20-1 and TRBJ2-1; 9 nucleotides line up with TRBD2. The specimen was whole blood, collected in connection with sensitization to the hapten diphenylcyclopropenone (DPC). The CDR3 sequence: CSARYSGGPRNEQFF. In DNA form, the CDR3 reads TGCAGTGCTCGGTATAGCGGGGGACCGAGGAATGAGCAGTTCTTC.